This T cell receptor (beta chain) was profiled in a study of long-term antiretroviral therapy in people with HIV. Running of the v3.0 immunoSEQ assay took place at survey level. TCRdb's copy holds only in-frame clones and misses some; the assay was immunoSEQ multiplex PCR. In the table there are some 19,000 clones, over 75% of which are singletons. This clone was seen more than once but under ten times. V lost 2 bases and J lost 7; bases outside the gene matches: 4. Germline CDR1 SGHAT, CDR2 FQNNGV. The CDR3 runs to 14 residues. Treatment locations for all participants with HIV were in the United States.

The genes are TRBV11-2 and TRBJ2-1, with 8 bases lining up with TRBD2. Specimen: unsorted PBMCs, collected 2.5 to 2.7 years after starting antiretroviral therapy. This receptor was identified in a woman aged 50 to 65 with HIV. CDR3 sequence reads: CASSLSGSINEQFF. The DNA of the CDR3 is TGTGCCAGCAGCTTAAGCGGGAGCATAAATGAGCAGTTCTTC.